This T cell receptor (beta chain) comes out of a study of metastatic and nonmetastatic thyroid tumors. Study-wide context: Repertoires from blood and tumor or nodule tissue of malignant and benign thyroid patients were compared. Study-wide points: Benign nodules were reported to have significantly lower TCR beta diversity than malignant thyroid tumors, in blood and tumor.

In germline, CDR1 is LNHDA, CDR2 SQIVND (reference sequence). Trimming pared 6 bases from V and 1 base from J, leaving 13 bases between. CDR3 length: 15 residues. Authors' data handling: In papillary thyroid cancer, a distant-metastasis classifier was built using CDR3 differences across clinicopathological groups. TCRdb re-called clones from the PCR reads using MiXCR. What appears here as the V and J calls and clone size reflects TCRdb's work, not the paper's. The table shows about 92,000 clones, with under 15% occurring only once. Patients were all untreated before their thyroid surgery. This clone was found many times. The antigen is unknown.

The sequence derives from a female donor with papillary thyroid cancer or a benign thyroid nodule (not recorded which). Some clones in this sample may be carry-over from other donors' samples. This sequence joins TRBV19 and TRBJ1-5; D perhaps matches TRBD1 (6 bases). Sequencing input: blood. CDR3 protein: CASSTTGTSNQPQHF. The CDR3 DNA is TGTGCCAGTAGCACGACAGGTACAAGCAATCAGCCCCAGCATTTT.